The clone carrying this TCR beta chain was counted at least ten times. Its cognate antigen is unknown. This entry comes from a study of spatial heterogeneity in lung cancer. Study findings and constraints: It was found that expanded intratumoral alpha and beta TCR counts tracked tumor mutation counts. As ubiquitous and regional nonsynonymous mutations varied, counts of ubiquitous and regional expanded TCRs tracked them, respectively. For tumor T cells, estimated coverage reached only approximately 7% (alpha) and around 13% (beta).

The germline gives CDR1 MNHEY, CDR2 SVGEGT. J was trimmed by 1 base and V by 6 bases; bases with no gene match: 13. The CDR3 is 17 residues long. Specified time point: sample taken at primary tumor resection. The input material, whole RNA from tumor, nontumor lung or frozen PBMC, was sequenced unsorted. MiXCR, run by TCRdb on the 5' RACE reads, gives a single entry per CDR3 protein. The profile shows 18,000 or so distinct CDR3 sequences, about 6% of them singletons. The input for sequencing was lung tumor tissue, taken at surgery. The TCR sequence derives from a female donor with early-stage non-small cell lung cancer. The chain joins TRBV6-2 or TRBV6-3 to TRBJ2-7, with 9 bases identical to TRBD1. The CDR3 nucleotides are TGTGCCAGCAGAGAGGGACAGGGATTTTTCTCATCCTACGAGCAGTACTTC. This sequence encodes CASREGQGFFSSYEQYF.